Below, 19 T cell receptor beta chains from the same sample are listed, as sequenced in a study of CD8+CD57+ T cells in acquired aplastic anemia. Template material for TCR beta VDJ and CDR3 profiling consisted of genomic DNA. TCRdb reprocessed the reads via MiXCR and lists one record per CDR3 protein. Here the sample spans about 190,000 distinct CDR3 sequences, less than 70% being singletons. The source material was sorted CD4+, CD8+, or CD8+CD57+ T cells (not recorded which) from PBMCs. The source of these receptors is a human donor in good health, serving as a control.

The chain carries TRBV24-1 and TRBJ1-3; tentative D call: TRBD1 (5 bases). Trimming pared 5 bases from V and 4 bases from J, leaving 11 bases between. This CDR3 is built from 14 residues. CDR1 KGHDR and CDR2 SFDVKD come from the germline V gene. The CDR3 protein is CATSAQGLGNTIYF. The CDR3 bases are TGTGCCACCAGTGCTCAGGGCCTCGGAAACACCATATATTTT.

This clonotype was picked up a small number of times. The CDR3 here is CASSLAGGQGVDTEAFF. The CDR3 DNA sequence: TGTGCCAGCAGTTTAGCGGGCGGACAGGGAGTTGACACTGAAGCTTTCTTT. The gene calls are TRBV12-3 or TRBV12-4 and TRBJ1-1; 8 positions agree with TRBD1. Trimming took 0 bases from V and 3 from J; bases not matched to a gene: 9. This CDR3 is 17 amino acids long.

Concerning this clonotype itself: With a much larger clone just one base away, this may be a read error. The chain employs TRBV27 and TRBJ1-5; no reliable D call. The germline V gene has CDR1 MNHEY and CDR2 SMNVEV (reference sequence). The CDR3 has 13 residues. The ends were cut back, 5 bases at V and 7 bases at J, with 12 bases in the middle. The CDR3 DNA sequence: TGTGCCAGCAGTCTCTTGGTAGGCCAGCCCCAGCATTTT. It encodes CASSLLVGQPQHF.

V usage is TRBV27 and J usage is TRBJ2-1; D gene unclear. The CDR3 sequence is 12 residues long. Looked up from germline, CDR1 is MNHEY and CDR2 is SMNVEV (reference sequence). V was pared by 3 bases and J by 9 bases, with 9 bases between. Here the CDR3 reads CASSFTWGEQFF. In nucleotides, the CDR3 is TGTGCCAGCAGTTTCACATGGGGTGAGCAGTTCTTC.

The chain couples TRBV10-3 to TRBJ1-2, with 10 bases lining up with TRBD1. Germline V lookup: CDR1 ENHRY, CDR2 SYGVKD. Germline trimming cut 11 bases from V and 5 bases from J; bases unmatched to any gene: 11. The CDR3 has 14 amino acids. The CDR3 DNA follows: TGTGCCTCCAGTCCCGGGACAGGGGCGTATGGCTACACCTTC. Translated, it gives CASSPGTGAYGYTF.

This chain joins TRBV7-9 and TRBJ2-5; 11 bases fit TRBD2. Per the germline V gene, CDR1 is SEHNR and CDR2 is FQNEAQ (reference sequence). The CDR3 runs to 15 residues. CDR3 sequence reads: CVTGLAGGLQETQYF. For the CDR3, the DNA is TGTGTCACCGGGCTAGCGGGGGGCCTTCAGGAGACCCAGTACTTC.

This chain joins TRBV7-2 and TRBJ2-3, with D unresolved. CDR1 is SGHTA, CDR2 FQGNSA, per germline. The CDR3 has 15 amino acids. The V end lost 1 base, the J end lost 2 bases, and 10 bases lay between the germline ends. The CDR3 DNA sequence: TGTGCCAGCAGCTTAGATTTCCTAGACACAGATACGCAGTATTTT. Its protein is CASSLDFLDTDTQYF.

Points on this clonotype: Likely a read error: the CDR3 ends without its conserved phenylalanine or tryptophan. This chain joins TRBV20-1 and TRBJ2-7; D tentatively reads TRBD1 or TRBD2 (6 bases each). This CDR3 comprises 13 residues. Germline CDR1 is DFQATT and CDR2 is SNEGSKA (reference sequence). V was cut by 0 bases and J by 7 bases, with 13 bases left in between. Here the CDR3 reads CSARERGEKEQYI. DNA for the CDR3: TGCAGTGCTAGAGAAAGGGGGGAAAAGGAGCAGTACATC.

This rearrangement joins TRBV25-1 to TRBJ2-5; D not resolved. The CDR3 spans 14 residues. Trimming pared 1 base from V and 5 bases from J, leaving 11 bases between. Germline CDR1 reads MGHDK; CDR2 reads SYGVNS. The CDR3 reads CASSEWDGVETQYF. DNA for the CDR3: TGTGCCAGCAGTGAATGGGATGGGGTGGAGACCCAGTACTTC.

The V call is TRBV20-1, the J call TRBJ2-5; D is unclear. The CDR3 totals 13 residues. CDR1 is DFQATT and CDR2 is SNEGSKA in the germline V gene (reference sequence). The ends were cut back, 3 bases at V and 1 base at J, with 9 bases in the middle. This CDR3 reads CSARLGIQETQYF. The CDR3 DNA reads TGCAGTGCTAGGCTTGGGATCCAAGAGACCCAGTACTTC.

This clonotype appeared a few times. The chain joins TRBV7-3 to TRBJ1-5; unclear D gene. Germline values: CDR1 SGHTA, CDR2 FQGTGA. Deletions cut 1 base from V and 15 bases from J, with 10 bases between. The CDR3 is 11 amino acids. CDR3 region: CASSLMDQWHF. As DNA, the CDR3 is TGTGCCAGCAGCTTAATGGACCAGTGGCATTTT.

The chain employs TRBV10-1 and TRBJ2-1; TRBD2 is a possible D gene (5 bases). The V end was cut by 7 bases, the J end by 9 bases, with 16 bases between. Germline-derived CDR1 and CDR2 are WNHNN and SYGVQD (reference sequence). CDR3 size: 13 residues. The CDR3 nucleotides are TGCGCCAGCATAGCCCCTGAGAGCGGTGAGCAGTTCTTC. Amino acids: CASIAPESGEQFF.

About this clonotype itself: The junction departs from the called germline gene at one end, perhaps through a read error. The gene calls are TRBV28 and TRBJ1-5, with 8 bases matching TRBD1. Per germline, CDR1 MDHEN and CDR2 SYDVKM. This CDR3 region has 10 residues. The CDR3 spells CASSFGTGGF. CDR3 nucleotide sequence: TGTGCCAGCAGTTTCGGCACAGGGGGTTTT.

This clonotype was picked up many times. The chain is built from TRBV10-3 and TRBJ2-1, with 13 bases lining up with TRBD2. The CDR3 loop spans 14 amino acids. The V segment lost 6 bases and the J segment 10 bases; nucleotides outside the gene matches: 6. The germline V gene has CDR1 ENHRY and CDR2 SYGVKD. This CDR3 reads CAIRTSGGAQEQFF. In DNA, the CDR3 is TGTGCCATCAGAACTAGCGGGGGGGCCCAAGAGCAGTTCTTC.

This clonotype occurred many times. The genes are TRBV30 and TRBJ1-5; 7 nucleotides line up with TRBD1. The CDR3 totals 13 residues. The germline V gene has CDR1 GTSNPN and CDR2 SVGIG (reference sequence). V was clipped by 2 bases and J by 4 bases; unmatched bases: 2. CDR3 amino acids: CAWSSGGNQPQHF. DNA for the CDR3: TGTGCCTGGAGTTCAGGGGGTAATCAGCCCCAGCATTTT. The full variable domain, rest sourced from reference TRBV30 and TRBJ1-5, is SQTIHQWPATLVQPVGSPLSLECTVEGTSNPNLYWYRQAAGRGLQLLFYSVGIGQISSEVPQNLSASRPQDRQFILSSKKLLLSDSGFYLCAWSSGGNQPQHFGDGTRLSIL.

This clonotype was counted ten times or more. This sequence joins TRBV30 and TRBJ2-7; D not resolved. There are 11 residues in the CDR3. Per germline, CDR1 GTSNPN and CDR2 SVGIG (reference sequence). The V end lost 1 base, the J end lost 5 bases, and 6 bases lay between the germline ends. CDR3: CAWSERNEQYF. CDR3 DNA: TGTGCCTGGAGTGAGAGAAACGAGCAGTACTTC. Complete variable domain (other parts from reference TRBV30 and TRBJ2-7): SQTIHQWPATLVQPVGSPLSLECTVEGTSNPNLYWYRQAAGRGLQLLFYSVGIGQISSEVPQNLSASRPQDRQFILSSKKLLLSDSGFYLCAWSERNEQYFGPGTRLTVT.

This clonotype was seen ten or more times. This chain uses TRBV7-2 with TRBJ1-1; 7 nucleotides agree with TRBD1. The germline gives CDR1 SGHTA, CDR2 FQGNSA. The CDR3 covers 16 residues. J gave up 1 base and V 5 bases, and 10 bases lay outside the gene matches. Written as DNA, the CDR3 is TGTGCCAGCAGCCAAATTTCCGGGACAGAGAACACTGAAGCTTTCTTT. Its protein is CASSQISGTENTEAFF.

This clonotype was detected many times. The V call is TRBV3-1, the J call TRBJ2-7; D is ambiguous. Germline-derived CDR1 and CDR2 are LGHDT and YNNKEL (reference sequence). The CDR3 has 15 amino acids. V gave up 2 bases and J gave up 1 base, with 12 bases separating them. CDR3 nucleotides: TGTGCCAGCAGCCAAAGCCTTGTACTTTCCTACGAGCAGTACTTC. Its protein is CASSQSLVLSYEQYF.

This chain joins TRBV20-1 and TRBJ2-1, with 12 bases aligning to TRBD2. Per the germline V gene, CDR1 is DFQATT and CDR2 is SNEGSKA (reference sequence). The V gene end was trimmed by 6 bases and the J gene end by 7 bases; junction bases not matched to a gene: 16. This CDR3 is 17 amino acids long. CDR3 amino acids: CSASSDASGGAGNEQFF. CDR3 in DNA: TGCAGTGCCAGCAGTGACGCTAGCGGGGGGGCCGGGAATGAGCAGTTCTTC.